This T cell receptor beta chain was sequenced in a study of T cells in localized non-small cell lung cancer. Clones were sequenced by immunoSEQ multiplex PCR, and TCRdb holds only the in-frame ones, with some missing. The table records 33,000 or so clones, over 75% of them present only once. Trimming removed 3 bases from V and 1 base from J, with 10 bases in between. CDR1 is SEHNR and CDR2 is FQNEAQ in the germline V gene (reference sequence). The CDR3 runs 14 residues. Sequenced here: peripheral blood, sampled before any cancer treatment. The V gene is TRBV7-9, the J gene TRBJ2-7; D is tentatively TRBD1 or TRBD2 (5 bases each). The TCR was taken from a male donor aged 60 or over with stage III squamous cell lung carcinoma. CDR3 in amino acids: CASSLGDRSYEQYF. The CDR3 region has the DNA TGTGCCAGCAGCTTGGGGGATAGATCCTACGAGCAGTACTTC.